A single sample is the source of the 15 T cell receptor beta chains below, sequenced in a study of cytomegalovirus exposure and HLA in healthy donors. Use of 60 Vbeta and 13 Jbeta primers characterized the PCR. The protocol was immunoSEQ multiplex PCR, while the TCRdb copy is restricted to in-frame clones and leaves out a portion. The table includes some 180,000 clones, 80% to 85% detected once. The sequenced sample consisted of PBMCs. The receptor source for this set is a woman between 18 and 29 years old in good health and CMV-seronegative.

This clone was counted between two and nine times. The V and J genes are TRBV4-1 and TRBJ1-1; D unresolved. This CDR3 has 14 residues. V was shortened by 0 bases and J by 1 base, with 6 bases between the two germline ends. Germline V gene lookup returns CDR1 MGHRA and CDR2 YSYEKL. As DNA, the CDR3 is TGCGCCAGCAGCCAAGATCGGGGGAACACTGAAGCTTTCTTT. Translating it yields CASSQDRGNTEAFF.

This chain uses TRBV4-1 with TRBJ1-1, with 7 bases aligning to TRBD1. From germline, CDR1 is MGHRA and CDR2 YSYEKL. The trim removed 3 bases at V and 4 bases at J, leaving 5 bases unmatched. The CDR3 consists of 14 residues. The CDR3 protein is CASSQGAGGTEAFF. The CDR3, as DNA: TGCGCCAGCAGCCAGGGAGCAGGGGGCACTGAAGCTTTCTTT.

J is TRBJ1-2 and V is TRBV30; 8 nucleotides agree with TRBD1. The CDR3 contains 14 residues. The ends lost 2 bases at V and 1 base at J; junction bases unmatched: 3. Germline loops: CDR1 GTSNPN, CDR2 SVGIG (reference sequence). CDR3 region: CAWSPGQVNYGYTF. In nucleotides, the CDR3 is TGTGCCTGGAGTCCGGGACAGGTTAACTATGGCTACACCTTC.

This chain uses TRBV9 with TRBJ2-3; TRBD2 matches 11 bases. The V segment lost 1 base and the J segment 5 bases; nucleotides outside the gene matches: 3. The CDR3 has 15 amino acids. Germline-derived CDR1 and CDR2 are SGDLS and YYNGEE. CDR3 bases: TGTGCCAGCAGCGTACGTCTAGCGGGAGGAGATACGCAGTATTTT. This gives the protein CASSVRLAGGDTQYF.

The CDR3 DNA reads as TGTGCCAGCTCCCTGAGGGGGCTCTATGGCTACACCTTC. Translated, it gives CASSLRGLYGYTF. This sequence joins TRBV18 and TRBJ1-2, with 7 bases matching TRBD1. V lost 6 bases to trimming and J lost 4 bases; unmatched junction nucleotides: 5. The CDR3 loop spans 13 amino acids. In germline, CDR1 is KGHSH, CDR2 LQKENI.

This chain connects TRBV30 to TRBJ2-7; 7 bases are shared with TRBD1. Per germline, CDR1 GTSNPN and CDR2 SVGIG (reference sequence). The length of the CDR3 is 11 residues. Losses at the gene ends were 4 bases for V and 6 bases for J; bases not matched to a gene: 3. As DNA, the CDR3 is TGTGCCTGGAAGACAGGGCGCGAGCAGTACTTC. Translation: CAWKTGREQYF.

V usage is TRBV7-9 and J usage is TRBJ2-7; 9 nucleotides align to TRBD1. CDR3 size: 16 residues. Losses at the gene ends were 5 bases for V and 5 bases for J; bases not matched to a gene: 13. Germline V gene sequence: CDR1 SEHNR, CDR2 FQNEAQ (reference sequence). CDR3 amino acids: CASSLTGTGKINEQYF. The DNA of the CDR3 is TGTGCCAGCAGCCTAACCGGGACAGGGAAGATAAACGAGCAGTACTTC. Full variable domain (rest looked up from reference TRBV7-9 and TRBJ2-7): DTGVSQNPRHKITKRGQNVTFRCDPISEHNRLYWYRQTLGQGPEFLTYFQNEAQLEKSRLLSDRFSAERPKGSFSTLEIQRTEQGDSAMYLCASSLTGTGKINEQYFGPGTRLTVT.

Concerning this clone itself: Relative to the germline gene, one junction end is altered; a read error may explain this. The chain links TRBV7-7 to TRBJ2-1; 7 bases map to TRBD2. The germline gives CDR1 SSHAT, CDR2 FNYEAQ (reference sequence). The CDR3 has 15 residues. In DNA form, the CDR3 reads TGTGCTAGCAGCTCAAGCGCCTTGGGAGGGGATGAGCAGTTCTTC. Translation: CASSSSALGGDEQFF.

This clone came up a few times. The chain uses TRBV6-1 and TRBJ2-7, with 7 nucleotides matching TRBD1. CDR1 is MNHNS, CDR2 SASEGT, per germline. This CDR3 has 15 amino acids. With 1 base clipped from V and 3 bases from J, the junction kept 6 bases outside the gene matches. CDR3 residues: CASSEGTGYNYEQYF. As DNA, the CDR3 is TGTGCCAGCAGTGAAGGGACAGGATATAACTACGAGCAGTACTTC.

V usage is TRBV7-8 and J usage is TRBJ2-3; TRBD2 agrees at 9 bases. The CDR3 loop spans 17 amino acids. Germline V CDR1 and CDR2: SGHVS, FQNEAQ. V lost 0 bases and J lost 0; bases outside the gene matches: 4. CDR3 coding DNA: TGTGCCAGCAGCTTAGCTAGCGGGAGCCCTAGCACAGATACGCAGTATTTT. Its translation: CASSLASGSPSTDTQYF.

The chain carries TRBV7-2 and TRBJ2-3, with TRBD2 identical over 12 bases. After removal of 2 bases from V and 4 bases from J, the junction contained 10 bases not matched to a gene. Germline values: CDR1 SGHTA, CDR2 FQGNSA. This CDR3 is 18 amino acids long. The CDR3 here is CASSLRLAGVMRPDTQYF. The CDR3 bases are TGTGCCAGCAGCTTACGACTAGCGGGAGTGATGAGGCCAGATACGCAGTATTTT. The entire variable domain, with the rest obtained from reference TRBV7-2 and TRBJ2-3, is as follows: GAGVSQSPSNKVTEKGKDVELRCDPISGHTALYWYRQSLGQGLEFLIYFQGNSAPDKSGLPSDRFSAERTGGSVSTLTIQRTQQEDSAVYLCASSLRLAGVMRPDTQYFGPGTRLTVL.

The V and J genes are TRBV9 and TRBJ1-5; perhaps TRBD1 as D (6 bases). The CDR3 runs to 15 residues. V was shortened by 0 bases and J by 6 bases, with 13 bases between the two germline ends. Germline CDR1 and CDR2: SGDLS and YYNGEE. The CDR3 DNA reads TGTGCCAGCAGCGTAGGTACAGGGATGGGTCAGCCCCAGCATTTT. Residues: CASSVGTGMGQPQHF.

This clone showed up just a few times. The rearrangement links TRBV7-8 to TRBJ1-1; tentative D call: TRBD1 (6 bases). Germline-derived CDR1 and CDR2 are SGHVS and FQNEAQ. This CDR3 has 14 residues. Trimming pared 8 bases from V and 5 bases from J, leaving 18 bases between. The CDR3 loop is CASGAFTGSTEAFF. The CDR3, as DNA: TGTGCCAGCGGAGCATTCACAGGGTCGACTGAAGCTTTCTTT.

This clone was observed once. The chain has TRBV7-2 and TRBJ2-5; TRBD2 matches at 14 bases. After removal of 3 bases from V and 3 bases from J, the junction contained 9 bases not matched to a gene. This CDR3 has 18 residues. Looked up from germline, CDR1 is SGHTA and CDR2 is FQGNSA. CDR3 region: CASSFPVEGLAGEETQYF. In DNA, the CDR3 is TGTGCCAGCAGCTTCCCCGTAGAGGGACTAGCGGGAGAAGAGACCCAGTACTTC.

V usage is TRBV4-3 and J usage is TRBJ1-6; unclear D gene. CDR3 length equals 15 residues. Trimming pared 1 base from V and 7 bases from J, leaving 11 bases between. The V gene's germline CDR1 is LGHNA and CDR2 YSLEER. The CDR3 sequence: CASSQGGKANSPLHF. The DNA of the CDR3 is TGCGCCAGCAGCCAAGGAGGGAAGGCCAATTCACCCCTCCACTTT.